These 25 T cell receptor beta chains were all obtained from the same sample, sequenced in a study of T cells in Graves' hyperthyroidism and ophthalmopathy. Amplification yielded TCR beta CDR3 regions, with RNA transcripts as the source. TCR CDR3 underwent first-round RT-PCR with the HTBI primer set. TCRdb reprocessed the multiplex PCR reads with MiXCR, giving one entry per CDR3 protein. The sample holds about 200,000 distinct CDR3 sequences, about 17% seen once. The sequencing sample was made of blood. These receptors came from a woman aged 50 to 65 with Graves' hyperthyroidism.

In its sample, this clonotype was seen many times. V usage is TRBV7-3 and J usage is TRBJ2-5; the D gene could be TRBD1 or TRBD2 (5 bases each). CDR3 length: 14 amino acids. With 4 bases removed from V and 5 bases from J, the gap between germline ends came to 14 bases. From germline, CDR1 is SGHTA and CDR2 FQGTGA. This CDR3 is CASSSGPLVETQYF. The CDR3, as DNA: TGTGCCAGCAGCTCGGGGCCCCTAGTGGAGACCCAGTACTTC.

This clonotype was detected only a few times. The chain has TRBV11-3 and TRBJ2-1, with 8 bases lining up with TRBD2. This CDR3 comprises 14 residues. Germline assignment: CDR1 SGHNT and CDR2 YENEEA. V lost 7 bases to trimming and J lost 10 bases; unmatched junction nucleotides: 12. In nucleotides, the CDR3 is TGTGCCAGCAACCCTAGCGGGCCCACAGGAGAGCAGTTCTTC. It yields the protein CASNPSGPTGEQFF. The variable domain in full, completed from reference TRBV11-3 and TRBJ2-1, reads EAGVVQSPRYKIIEKKQPVAFWCNPISGHNTLYWYLQNLGQGPELLIRYENEEAVDDSQLPKDRFSAERLKGVDSTLKIQPAELGDSAVYLCASNPSGPTGEQFFGPGTRLTVL.

This clonotype was seen at least ten times. The chain's CDR3 is CAWRLAGVKNEQFF. The CDR3 DNA follows: TGTGCCTGGAGGCTAGCGGGAGTAAAGAATGAGCAGTTCTTC. This chain links TRBV30 with TRBJ2-1; 10 bases agree with TRBD2. The germline CDR1 and CDR2 sequences are GTSNPN and SVGIG (reference sequence). After removal of 3 bases from V and 7 bases from J, the junction contained 6 bases not matched to a gene. The CDR3 contains 14 residues.

The V call is TRBV20-1, the J call TRBJ2-3; TRBD2 matches at 12 bases. The junction had 11 bases not matched to a gene; V was cut back by 6 bases and J by 4 bases. This CDR3 contains 16 residues. Germline CDR1 and CDR2: DFQATT and SNEGSKA (reference sequence). This CDR3 reads CSASHPGLAGADTQYF. CDR3 coding DNA: TGCAGTGCCAGCCATCCGGGACTAGCGGGCGCAGATACGCAGTATTTT.

The table lists this clonotype with a few counts. The rearrangement uses TRBV20-1 and TRBJ1-1; weak D call: TRBD1 (5 bases). V was shortened by 0 bases and J by 2 bases, with 16 bases between the two germline ends. The germline gives CDR1 DFQATT, CDR2 SNEGSKA (reference sequence). The CDR3 covers 16 residues. CDR3 region: CSARDLIRGFNTEAFF. CDR3 bases: TGCAGTGCTAGAGATCTAATACGGGGCTTCAACACTGAAGCTTTCTTT.

This clonotype has more than one count but fewer than ten. The chain has TRBV18 and TRBJ1-4; TRBD1 matches at 9 bases. The CDR3 is made up of 16 amino acids. Trimming took 4 bases from V and 3 from J; bases not matched to a gene: 6. Per germline, CDR1 KGHSH and CDR2 LQKENI. The CDR3 DNA sequence: TGTGCCAGCTCACGGGGACAGGGCGCAGCTAATGAAAAACTGTTTTTT. Its translation: CASSRGQGAANEKLFF.

The sample holds many counts of this clonotype. The rearrangement joins TRBV7-3 to TRBJ1-1; D is possibly TRBD1 (6 bases). CDR3 length equals 13 residues. Germline V gene data show CDR1 as SGHTA and CDR2 as FQGTGA. The V end was cut by 4 bases, the J end by 8 bases, with 14 bases between. CDR3 DNA sequence: TGTGCCAGCAGCTCCGGACAGACGTGGGAAGCTTTCTTT. It encodes CASSSGQTWEAFF.

This clonotype was detected only a few times. The gene calls are TRBV30 and TRBJ1-2; a weak D match, TRBD1 (5 bases). This CDR3 contains 14 residues. Trimming stripped 4 bases from V and 4 bases from J, with 16 bases between. Germline values: CDR1 GTSNPN, CDR2 SVGIG (reference sequence). CDR3 in DNA: TGTGCCTGGACGGGTGGGGCAGAATCCTATGGCTACACCTTC. Its translation is CAWTGGAESYGYTF.

Many counts were recorded for this clonotype. The chain is built from TRBV6-2 or TRBV6-3 and TRBJ2-1; possibly TRBD1 or TRBD2 for D (5 bases each). Germline CDR1 MNHEY, CDR2 SVGEGT. The CDR3 consists of 13 residues. V was pared by 4 bases and J by 10 bases, with 14 bases between. The CDR3 is CASSFPLRGEQFF. In DNA form, the CDR3 reads TGTGCCAGCAGTTTCCCACTGAGGGGAGAGCAGTTCTTC.

This clonotype showed up many times. The rearrangement uses TRBV9 and TRBJ2-3, with no clear D. This CDR3 contains 12 residues. The germline V gene encodes CDR1 SGDLS and CDR2 YYNGEE. V lost 3 bases and J 4 bases, leaving 6 bases between the germline ends. The CDR3 DNA sequence: TGTGCCAGCAGCGGCCCGGCAGATACGCAGTATTTT. Translating it yields CASSGPADTQYF.

This clonotype appeared many times. The CDR3 nucleotides read TGCAGCGTTGAAGCCGGTTCCTACAATGAGCAGTTCTTC. This codes for CSVEAGSYNEQFF. The chain has TRBV29-1 and TRBJ2-1; D gene unclear. Per germline, CDR1 SQVTM and CDR2 ANQGSEA. The CDR3 is 13 residues long. V lost 1 base, J lost 1 base, and 5 bases lay in between.

The chain is built from TRBV7-3 and TRBJ2-3, with 13 bases lining up with TRBD2. CDR1 and CDR2 from the germline V gene are SGHTA and FQGTGA. V was clipped by 5 bases and J by 3 bases; unmatched bases: 5. The CDR3 is 16 amino acids. CDR3 in DNA: TGTGCCAGCAGCCCCTGGACTAGCGGGAGAACAGATACGCAGTATTTT. Protein product: CASSPWTSGRTDTQYF.

This clonotype has just a few counts. The chain recombines TRBV2 with TRBJ2-2; 7 bases line up with TRBD2. CDR1 and CDR2 (germline): SNHLY, FYNNEI. V lost 7 bases to trimming and J lost 4 bases; unmatched junction nucleotides: 9. The length of the CDR3 is 15 residues. CDR3 residues: CASTGGLGPTGELFF. CDR3 nucleotide sequence: TGTGCCAGCACCGGAGGACTAGGCCCCACCGGGGAGCTGTTTTTT.

This clonotype was counted only a few times. The rearrangement links TRBV9 to TRBJ2-1; weak D call: TRBD2 (8 bases). V was cut by 0 bases and J by 5 bases, with 15 bases left in between. The CDR3 loop spans 16 amino acids. Per germline, CDR1 SGDLS and CDR2 YYNGEE. Written as DNA, the CDR3 is TGTGCCAGCAGCGTAGCGCTTAGCGGGACAGACAATGAGCAGTTCTTC. It codes for CASSVALSGTDNEQFF.

This chain uses TRBV29-1 with TRBJ1-1; no clear D gene. The CDR3 has 12 amino acids. V lost 7 bases and J 5 bases, leaving 14 bases between the germline ends. CDR1 is SQVTM and CDR2 is ANQGSEA in the germline V gene. The CDR3 loop is CSGQQGTTEAFF. The CDR3 DNA reads as TGCAGCGGGCAACAAGGTACGACTGAAGCTTTCTTT.

The chain recombines TRBV14 with TRBJ2-2, with D possibly matching TRBD2 (5 bases). CDR3 length: 15 amino acids. Trimming cost V 1 base and J 6 bases, with 12 bases left between them. In germline, CDR1 is SGHDN, CDR2 FVKESK. In nucleotides, the CDR3 is TGTGCCAGCAGCCAAGCTTCGGGGATCCCCGGGGAGCTGTTTTTT. It codes for CASSQASGIPGELFF.

CDR3 in DNA: TGTGCCACCAGTGCCCCGGGAGGGGGAACTGAAGCTTTCTTT. Translating it yields CATSAPGGGTEAFF. The V call is TRBV24-1, the J call TRBJ1-1; weak D call: TRBD1 (6 bases). In germline, CDR1 is KGHDR, CDR2 SFDVKD. The CDR3 extends over 14 amino acids. Trimming took 5 bases from V and 5 from J, leaving 14 bases between them.

This clonotype has just a few counts. V usage is TRBV19 and J usage is TRBJ2-2; D unresolved. Germline V gene data show CDR1 as LNHDA and CDR2 as SQIVND (reference sequence). There are 14 residues in the CDR3. The ends were cut back, 5 bases at V and 5 bases at J, with 12 bases in the middle. CDR3 sequence (DNA): TGTGCCAGTAGTCTAAAAGGAGAAACCGGGGAGCTGTTTTTT. Translated: CASSLKGETGELFF.

As for this clonotype: One base away lies a much larger clone, so this may be a sequencing read error. The CDR3 does not end in the conserved phenylalanine or tryptophan, so this is likely a read error. The rearrangement uses TRBV18 and TRBJ1-1; 7 bases match TRBD1. The length of the CDR3 is 15 residues. V lost 6 bases to trimming and J lost 1 base; unmatched junction nucleotides: 8. Germline V gene lookup returns CDR1 KGHSH and CDR2 LQKENI. The CDR3 DNA reads TGTGCCAGCTCCCTCCGGGACAGAGAGAACACTGAAGCTTTCTCT. Residues: CASSLRDRENTEAFS.

The chain uses TRBV15 and TRBJ1-2; D gene ambiguous. Trimming left V 4 bases short and J 8 bases short, with 14 bases between. CDR1 and CDR2 (germline): LNHNV, YYDKDF (reference sequence). The CDR3 extends over 13 amino acids. The CDR3, as DNA: TGTGCCACCAGCACTTCAGTTCCGGGGGGCTACACCTTC. Protein: CATSTSVPGGYTF.

There are many counts of this clonotype. The chain recombines TRBV12-3 or TRBV12-4 with TRBJ1-1; D not resolved. This CDR3 contains 13 residues. The V gene lost 4 bases and the J gene lost 1 base, with 7 bases spanning the gap. The CDR3 sequence is CASSYQTNTEAFF. The CDR3 region has the DNA TGTGCCAGCAGTTACCAGACGAACACTGAAGCTTTCTTT.

The table lists this clonotype with many counts. The chain uses TRBV11-2 and TRBJ2-1; the D gene is possibly TRBD1 (6 bases). V dropped 5 bases and J dropped 9 bases, with 23 bases sitting between them. This CDR3 has 16 residues. Germline V gives CDR1 SGHAT, CDR2 FQNNGV. The CDR3 loop reads CASSPSGVRGPGEQFF. The CDR3 DNA sequence: TGTGCCAGCAGCCCTTCAGGGGTAAGGGGACCCGGTGAGCAGTTCTTC.

Ten or more counts support this clonotype. In DNA, the CDR3 is TGCAGTGCTAGGAGGCAGGGTGCGAGGAATGAAAAACTGTTTTTT. Residues: CSARRQGARNEKLFF. The chain employs TRBV20-1 and TRBJ1-4; possibly TRBD1 for D (5 bases). Trimming removed 3 bases from V and 5 bases from J, with 16 bases in between. Germline-derived CDR1 and CDR2 are DFQATT and SNEGSKA (reference sequence). This CDR3 comprises 15 residues.

This clonotype was seen repeatedly, ten times or more. V is TRBV6-5 and J is TRBJ2-1, with TRBD2 matching 10 bases. V was pared by 2 bases and J by 6 bases, with 10 bases of the junction left unmatched. CDR1 is MNHEY and CDR2 is SVGAGI in the germline V gene. The CDR3 length is 17 residues. The CDR3 DNA sequence: TGTGCCAGCAGTTACGGTCTAGCGGGAGTGCTGAGCAATGAGCAGTTCTTC. Translated, it gives CASSYGLAGVLSNEQFF.

The chain joins TRBV14 to TRBJ2-1, with a tentative D call TRBD2 (6 bases). Trimming pared 2 bases from V and 7 bases from J, leaving 9 bases between. CDR3 size: 13 residues. Germline CDR1 reads SGHDN; CDR2 reads FVKESK. The CDR3 protein is CASSQLGRNEQFF. DNA of the CDR3: TGTGCCAGCAGCCAACTAGGGAGGAATGAGCAGTTCTTC.